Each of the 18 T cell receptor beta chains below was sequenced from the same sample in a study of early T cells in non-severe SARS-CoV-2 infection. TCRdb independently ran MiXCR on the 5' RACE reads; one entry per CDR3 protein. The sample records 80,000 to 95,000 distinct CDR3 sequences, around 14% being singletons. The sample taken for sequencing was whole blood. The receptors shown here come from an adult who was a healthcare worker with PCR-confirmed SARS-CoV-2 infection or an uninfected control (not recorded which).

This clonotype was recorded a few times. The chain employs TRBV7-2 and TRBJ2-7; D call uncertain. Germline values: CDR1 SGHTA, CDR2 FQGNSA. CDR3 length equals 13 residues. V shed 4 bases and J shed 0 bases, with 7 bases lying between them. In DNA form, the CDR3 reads TGTGCCAGCAGCTCCCTTAGCTCCTACGAGCAGTACTTC. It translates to CASSSLSSYEQYF.

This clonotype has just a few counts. CDR3 sequence: CASSLGLAGALNEQFF. In nucleotides, the CDR3 is TGTGCCAGCAGCTTAGGGCTAGCGGGGGCTTTGAATGAGCAGTTCTTC. The J gene is TRBJ2-1, the V gene TRBV7-2; 10 nucleotides align to TRBD2. CDR1 is SGHTA, CDR2 FQGNSA, per germline. V trimming: 1 base; J trimming: 7 bases; junction bases outside the gene matches: 7. This CDR3 region has 16 residues.

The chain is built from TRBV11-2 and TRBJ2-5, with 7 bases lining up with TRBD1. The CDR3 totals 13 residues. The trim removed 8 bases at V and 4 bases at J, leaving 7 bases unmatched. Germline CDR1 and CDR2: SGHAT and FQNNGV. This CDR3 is CASGDRAAETQYF. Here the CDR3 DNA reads TGTGCCAGCGGTGACAGGGCGGCAGAGACCCAGTACTTC.

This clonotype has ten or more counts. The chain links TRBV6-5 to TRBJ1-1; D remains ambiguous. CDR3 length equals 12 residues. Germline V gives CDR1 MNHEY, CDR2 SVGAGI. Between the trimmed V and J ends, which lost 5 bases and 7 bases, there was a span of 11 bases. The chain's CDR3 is CASSGSDLEAFF. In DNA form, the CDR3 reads TGTGCCAGCAGTGGAAGCGACCTTGAAGCTTTCTTT.

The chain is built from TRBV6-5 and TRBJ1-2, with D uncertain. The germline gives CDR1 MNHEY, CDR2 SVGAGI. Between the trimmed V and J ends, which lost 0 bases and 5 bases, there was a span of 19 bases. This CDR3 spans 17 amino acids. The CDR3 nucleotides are TGTGCCAGCAGTTACTCAAGTAGTCCAGCCGATCCTTATGGCTACACCTTC. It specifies CASSYSSSPADPYGYTF.

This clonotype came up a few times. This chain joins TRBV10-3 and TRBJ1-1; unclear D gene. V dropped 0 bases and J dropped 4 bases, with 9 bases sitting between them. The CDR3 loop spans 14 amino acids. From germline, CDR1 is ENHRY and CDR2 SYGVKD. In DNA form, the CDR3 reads TGTGCCATCAGTGAGTCGAGCGTTCTCACTGAAGCTTTCTTT. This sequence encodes CAISESSVLTEAFF.

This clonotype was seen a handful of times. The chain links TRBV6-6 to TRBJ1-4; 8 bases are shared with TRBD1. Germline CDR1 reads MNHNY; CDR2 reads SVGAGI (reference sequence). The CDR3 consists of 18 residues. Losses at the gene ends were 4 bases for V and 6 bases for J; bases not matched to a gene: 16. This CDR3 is CASSSPRTGNSFDEKLFF. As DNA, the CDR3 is TGTGCCAGCAGTTCACCTAGGACAGGGAATTCCTTTGATGAAAAACTGTTTTTT.

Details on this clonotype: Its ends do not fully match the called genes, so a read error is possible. In nucleotides, the CDR3 is TGTGCCAGCAGTGAAGACCAGACAGGGCGGTATAATTCACCCATCCACTTT. It yields the protein CASSEDQTGRYNSPIHF. The chain employs TRBV6-1 and TRBJ1-6, with TRBD1 matching 7 bases. Germline CDR1 and CDR2: MNHNS and SASEGT. The CDR3 has 17 residues.

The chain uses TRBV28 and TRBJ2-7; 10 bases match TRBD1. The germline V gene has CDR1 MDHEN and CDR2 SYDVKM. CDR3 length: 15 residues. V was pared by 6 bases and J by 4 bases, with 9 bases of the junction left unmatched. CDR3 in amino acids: CASRGLGQGFYEQYF. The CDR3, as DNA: TGTGCCAGCAGGGGTTTGGGACAGGGGTTTTACGAGCAGTACTTC. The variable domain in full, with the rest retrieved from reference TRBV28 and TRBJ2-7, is DVKVTQSSRYLVKRTGEKVFLECVQDMDHENMFWYRQDPGLGLRLIYFSYDVKMKEKGDIPEGYSVSREKKERFSLILESASTNQTSMYLCASRGLGQGFYEQYFGPGTRLTVT.

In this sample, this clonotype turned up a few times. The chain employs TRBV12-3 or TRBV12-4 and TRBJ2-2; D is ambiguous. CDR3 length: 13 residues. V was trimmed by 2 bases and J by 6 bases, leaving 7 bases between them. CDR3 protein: CASSLSLAGELFF. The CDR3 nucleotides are TGTGCCAGCAGTTTAAGCCTGGCCGGGGAGCTGTTTTTT.

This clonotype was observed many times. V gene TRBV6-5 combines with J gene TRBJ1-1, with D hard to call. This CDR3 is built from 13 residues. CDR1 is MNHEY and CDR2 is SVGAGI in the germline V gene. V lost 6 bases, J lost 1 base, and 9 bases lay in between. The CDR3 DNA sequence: TGTGCCAGCAGCCTGACGAGGAACACTGAAGCTTTCTTT. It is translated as CASSLTRNTEAFF.

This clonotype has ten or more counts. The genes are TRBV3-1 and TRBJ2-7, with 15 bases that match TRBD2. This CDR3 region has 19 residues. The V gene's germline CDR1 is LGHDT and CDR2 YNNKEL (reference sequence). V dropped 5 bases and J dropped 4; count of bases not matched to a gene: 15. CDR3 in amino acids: CASSKSGTSGGMAEYEQYF. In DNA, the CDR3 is TGTGCCAGCAGCAAGTCCGGGACTAGCGGGGGGATGGCTGAGTACGAGCAGTACTTC.

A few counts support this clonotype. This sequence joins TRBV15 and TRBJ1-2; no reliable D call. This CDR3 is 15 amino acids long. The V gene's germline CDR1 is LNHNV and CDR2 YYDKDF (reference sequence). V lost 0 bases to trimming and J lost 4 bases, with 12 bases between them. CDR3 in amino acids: CATSRDLATGYGYTF. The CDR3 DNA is TGTGCCACCAGCAGAGATCTTGCCACTGGCTATGGCTACACCTTC. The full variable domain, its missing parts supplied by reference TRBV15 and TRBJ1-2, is DAMVIQNPRYQVTQFGKPVTLSCSQTLNHNVMYWYQQKSSQAPKLLFHYYDKDFNNEADTPDNFQSRRPNTSFCFLDIRSPGLGDTAMYLCATSRDLATGYGYTFGSGTRLTVV.

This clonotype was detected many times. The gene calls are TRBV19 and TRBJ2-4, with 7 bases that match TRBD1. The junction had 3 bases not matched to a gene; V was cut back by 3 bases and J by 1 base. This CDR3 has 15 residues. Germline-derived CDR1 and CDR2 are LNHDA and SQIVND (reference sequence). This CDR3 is CASSIQGVAKNIQYF. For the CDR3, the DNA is TGTGCCAGTAGTATTCAGGGGGTGGCCAAAAACATTCAGTACTTC.

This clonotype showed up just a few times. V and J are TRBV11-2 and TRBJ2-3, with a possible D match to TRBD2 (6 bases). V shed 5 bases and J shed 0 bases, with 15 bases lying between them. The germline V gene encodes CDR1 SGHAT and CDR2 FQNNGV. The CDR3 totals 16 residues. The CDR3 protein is CASSPAAGFSTDTQYF. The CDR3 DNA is TGTGCCAGCAGCCCCGCCGCGGGGTTTAGCACAGATACGCAGTATTTT.

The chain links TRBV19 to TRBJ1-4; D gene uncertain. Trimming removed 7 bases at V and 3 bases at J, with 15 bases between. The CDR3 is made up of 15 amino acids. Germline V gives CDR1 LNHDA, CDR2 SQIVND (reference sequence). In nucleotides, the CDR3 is TGTGCCAGTACCCCGGTCCACGGCTCTAATGAAAAACTGTTTTTT. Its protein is CASTPVHGSNEKLFF.

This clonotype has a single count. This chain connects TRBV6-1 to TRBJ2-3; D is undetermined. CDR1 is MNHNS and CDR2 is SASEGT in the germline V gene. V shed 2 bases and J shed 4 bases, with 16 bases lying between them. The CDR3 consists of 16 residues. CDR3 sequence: CASSERLDRGPDTQYF. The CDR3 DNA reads TGTGCCAGCAGTGAAAGACTCGATAGAGGTCCAGATACGCAGTATTTT.

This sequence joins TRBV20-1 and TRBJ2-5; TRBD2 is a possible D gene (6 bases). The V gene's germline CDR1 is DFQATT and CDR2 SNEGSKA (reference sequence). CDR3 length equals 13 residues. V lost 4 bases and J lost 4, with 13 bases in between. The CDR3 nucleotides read TGCAGTGCTAAACCGGGGGAGGCAGAGACCCAGTACTTC. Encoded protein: CSAKPGEAETQYF.